This TCR beta chain emerged from a study of shared clonotypes between healthy human individuals. General study points: Several donors shared around 5.1% of their naive CD4 clonotypes.

Worth noting for this clone: Antigen: not known.

Adults of Caucasian background living in Nashville, Tennessee made up all donors. Clones were read by immunoSEQ multiplex PCR, and TCRdb kept only the in-frame ones, dropping some. The table lists about 380,000 clones, roughly 96% of them singletons. Sequencing input: memory CD8+ T cells sorted from blood. This sample's subset: CD45RO+ cells pooled with CCR7-negative TemRA cells. The receptor's source is a man aged 30 to 45 in good health.

In DNA form, the CDR3 reads TGTGCCAGCAGTTACTCGACGGGGACCCAGTACTTC. Translated, it gives CASSYSTGTQYF. The chain links TRBV6-5 to TRBJ2-5; D not certain. This CDR3 spans 12 amino acids. Germline CDR1 and CDR2: MNHEY and SVGAGI. Trimming removed 0 bases at V and 7 bases at J, with 6 bases between.